These 9 T cell receptor beta chains share one sample of origin, sequenced in a study of blood T cell repertoires in COVID-19. The method was immunoSEQ multiplex PCR; TCRdb's version includes in-frame clones alone and lacks a portion of them. The repertoire holds 130,000 to 150,000 clones, about three quarters seen once, with about 1.9% in the top ten. Sequencing used peripheral blood. The receptors originated from a woman aged 55-69 years with acute or convalescent COVID-19.

V and J are TRBV11-2 and TRBJ2-2; TRBD2 agrees at 7 bases. Germline V CDR1 and CDR2: SGHAT, FQNNGV. The CDR3 is 15 amino acids. V lost 3 bases, J lost 6 bases, and 7 bases stayed unmatched. Here the CDR3 reads CASSFRGGGAGELFF. DNA of the CDR3: TGTGCCAGCAGCTTTCGAGGCGGGGGTGCCGGGGAGCTGTTTTTT.

The chain combines TRBV4-2 with TRBJ2-3; D unclear. V lost 0 bases to trimming and J lost 2 bases, with 6 bases between them. This CDR3 contains 14 residues. Germline assignment: CDR1 LGHNA and CDR2 YNFKEQ. Written as DNA, the CDR3 is TGTGCCAGCAGCCAAGATCCTCTCACAGATACGCAGTATTTT. This encodes CASSQDPLTDTQYF.

The chain uses TRBV5-1 and TRBJ1-1, with 7 bases that match TRBD1. Germline V gives CDR1 SGHRS, CDR2 YFSETQ. The J segment lost 2 bases and the V segment lost 3 bases, leaving 4 bases of the junction unmatched. The length of the CDR3 is 14 residues. CDR3 in DNA: TGCGCCAGCAGCTGGCGACAGGGAAACACTGAAGCTTTCTTT. This encodes CASSWRQGNTEAFF.

The chain joins TRBV7-9 to TRBJ2-1; tentative D call: TRBD2 (6 bases). The germline gives CDR1 SEHNR, CDR2 FQNEAQ (reference sequence). The CDR3 has 14 residues. The germline V and J ends were trimmed by 1 base and 6 bases, with 10 bases remaining between them. CDR3 sequence (DNA): TGTGCCAGCAGCTTAGTTAAGACTAGCAATGAGCAGTTCTTC. It encodes CASSLVKTSNEQFF.

This clone has ten or more counts. J is TRBJ1-2 and V is TRBV5-6; TRBD1 matches 7 bases. The CDR3 is made up of 14 amino acids. Germline V lookup: CDR1 SGHDT, CDR2 YYEEEE. Unmatched junction bases numbered 5, after V lost 2 bases and J lost 4 bases. Here the CDR3 DNA reads TGTGCCAGCAGCTTTACAGGGGATAGCTATGGCTACACCTTC. Protein sequence: CASSFTGDSYGYTF. Full variable domain (remainder filled in from reference TRBV5-6 and TRBJ1-2): DAGVTQSPTHLIKTRGQQVTLRCSPKSGHDTVSWYQQALGQGPQFIFQYYEEEERQRGNFPDRFSGHQFPNYSSELNVNALLLGDSALYLCASSFTGDSYGYTFGSGTRLTVV.

The rearrangement uses TRBV5-6 and TRBJ2-6; D not resolved. The CDR3 has 13 residues. V lost 5 bases to trimming and J lost 3 bases, with 6 bases between them. Germline V gene lookup returns CDR1 SGHDT and CDR2 YYEEEE. The CDR3 sequence: CASSSGGANVLTF. The CDR3 DNA sequence: TGTGCCAGCAGTTCAGGTGGGGCCAACGTCCTGACTTTC.

The chain carries TRBV9 and TRBJ2-7, with 10 bases that match TRBD2. After removal of 3 bases from V and 4 bases from J, the junction contained 10 bases not matched to a gene. Germline loops: CDR1 SGDLS, CDR2 YYNGEE. The CDR3 has 16 residues. CDR3 amino acids: CASSDQREGRRYEQYF. CDR3 DNA sequence: TGTGCCAGCAGCGACCAGCGGGAGGGCCGTCGATACGAGCAGTACTTC.

The chain combines TRBV5-1 with TRBJ1-1; D might be TRBD1 (6 bases). Trimming shortened V by 7 bases and J by 0 bases, and 10 bases separated the two germline ends. Germline V gene sequence: CDR1 SGHRS, CDR2 YFSETQ. The CDR3 has 13 residues. The CDR3 here is CASGGQLNTEAFF. The CDR3 DNA follows: TGCGCCAGCGGCGGACAGTTGAACACTGAAGCTTTCTTT.

The table lists this clone with a count of one. The chain combines TRBV19 with TRBJ1-5; D gene ambiguous. CDR1 is LNHDA and CDR2 is SQIVND in the germline V gene (reference sequence). The ends were cut back, 2 bases at V and 3 bases at J, with 14 bases in the middle. The CDR3 consists of 16 residues. CDR3 loop: CASSITRAVFNQPQHF. Written as DNA, the CDR3 is TGTGCCAGTAGTATAACGAGGGCCGTTTTCAATCAGCCCCAGCATTTT.